This T cell receptor beta chain was identified during a study of OX40 agonist ivuxolimab in advanced cancers. Study summary: Dose-escalation cases comprised hepatocellular carcinoma, melanoma, renal cell or head and neck cancer. Patients were under 90% male with ages roughly 20 to 90, mean approximately 58.

Measured with immunoSEQ multiplex PCR; TCRdb has only the in-frame clones, and not every one. The sample lists about 39,000 clones, roughly 90% occurring once. V gave up 1 base and J gave up 2 bases, with 9 bases separating them. The germline V gene has CDR1 KGHSH and CDR2 LQKENI. There are 15 residues in the CDR3. The TCR comes from an adult with an advanced solid tumor such as melanoma, head and neck, liver or kidney cancer. This specimen was CD4+ or CD8+ T cells sorted from blood, taken in a trial of the OX40 agonist ivuxolimab. The chain couples TRBV18 to TRBJ1-5, with a possible D match to TRBD1 (6 bases). CDR3 protein: CASSPQGGGNQPQHF. Written as DNA, the CDR3 is TGTGCCAGCTCACCACAAGGGGGGGGCAATCAGCCCCAGCATTTT.